These T cell receptor beta chains were read from a single sample in a study of human T cells and chemical hapten exposure. TCRdb processed the RACE reads anew with MiXCR; each CDR3 protein has one entry. Of approximately 77,000 distinct CDR3 sequences in the sample, 12% to 15% were seen once. Sequenced here: whole blood, sampled in connection with sensitization to the hapten diphenylcyclopropenone (DPC). The receptors come from a woman between 45 and 60 years old with alopecia areata. Some clones in this sample may be carry-over from other donors' samples. The conserved cysteine and the conserved F or W are not part of the CDR3 here. Where a row states a size, it is once, few, many or the class of an expanded clone; other rows omit it.

>10|-|TRBV6-2/TRBV6-3|TRBJ1-1
ASSYSRTEAF
>12|-|TRBV18|TRBJ1-1
ASSPDRGDTEAF
>13|many|TRBV7-9|TRBJ2-3
AGLTGTGGTDTQY
>12|few|TRBV18|TRBJ2-7
ASSPNSPTYEQY
>12|few|TRBV7-2|TRBJ2-3
ASSSRVAADTQY
>13|few|TRBV3-1|TRBJ2-6
ASSQDYSGANVLT
>12|once|TRBV6-5|TRBJ2-3
ASSTSRSTDTQY
>11|few|TRBV5-1|TRBJ2-5
ASSLGVAETQY
>11|few|TRBV19|TRBJ2-7
ASSIGLHNEQY
>13|few|TRBV14|TRBJ1-5
ASSQGTGSNQPQH
>12|few|TRBV11-2|TRBJ1-6
ASSFQQGGSPLH
>13|-|TRBV7-2|TRBJ2-1
ASSFAGLAGNEQF
>13|-|TRBV7-2|TRBJ1-5
ASSLNWGTNQPQH
>13|few|TRBV11-2|TRBJ2-3
ASSPGTSGSVTQY
>12|few|TRBV6-5|TRBJ1-1
ASTIAGRNTEAF
>12|few|TRBV10-3|TRBJ2-7
AISDPPGSLAQY
>12|few|TRBV29-1|TRBJ1-4
SVEEWDLNEKLF
>13|many|TRBV7-9|TRBJ1-1
ASSSRTGWDTEAF
>13|many|TRBV4-1|TRBJ2-3
ASSQVLANTDTQY
>12|few|TRBV18|TRBJ2-5
ASSPDPAIATQY
>17|few|TRBV20-1|TRBJ2-3
SARGSTGLAGVRTDTQY
>13|-|TRBV12-3/TRBV12-4|TRBJ2-7
ASSLLRTGNYEQY
>12|many|TRBV7-8|TRBJ1-1
ASSRDAPRTEAF
>15|few|TRBV9|TRBJ2-7
ASSMSPSGRASYEQY